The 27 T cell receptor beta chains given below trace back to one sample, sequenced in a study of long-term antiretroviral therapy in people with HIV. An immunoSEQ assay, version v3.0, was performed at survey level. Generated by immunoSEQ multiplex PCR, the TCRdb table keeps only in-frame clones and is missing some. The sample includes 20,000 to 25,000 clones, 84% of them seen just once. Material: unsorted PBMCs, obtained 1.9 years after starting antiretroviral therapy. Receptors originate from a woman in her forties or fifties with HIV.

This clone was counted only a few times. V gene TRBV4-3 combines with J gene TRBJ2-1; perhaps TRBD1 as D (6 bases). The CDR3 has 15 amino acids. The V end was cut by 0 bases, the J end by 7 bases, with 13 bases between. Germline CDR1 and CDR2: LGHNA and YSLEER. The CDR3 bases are TGCGCCAGCAGCCAAGACACAGGGATTGGGAATGAGCAGTTCTTC. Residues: CASSQDTGIGNEQFF.

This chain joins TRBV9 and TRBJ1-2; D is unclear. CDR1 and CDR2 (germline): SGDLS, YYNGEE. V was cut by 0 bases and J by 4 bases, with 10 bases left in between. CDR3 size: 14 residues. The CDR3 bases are TGTGCCAGCAGCGTAGAGGGTGAGATCTATGGCTACACCTTC. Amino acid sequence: CASSVEGEIYGYTF. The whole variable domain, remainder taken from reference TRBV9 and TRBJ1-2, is DSGVTQTPKHLITATGQRVTLRCSPRSGDLSVYWYQQSLDQGLQFLIQYYNGEERAKGNILERFSAQQFPDLHSELNLSSLELGDSALYFCASSVEGEIYGYTFGSGTRLTVV.

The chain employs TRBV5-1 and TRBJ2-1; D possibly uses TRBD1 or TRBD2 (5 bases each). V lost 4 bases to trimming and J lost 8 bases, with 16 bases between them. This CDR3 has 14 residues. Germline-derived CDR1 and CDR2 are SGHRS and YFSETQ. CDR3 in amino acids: CASSDGAPFDEQFF. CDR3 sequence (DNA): TGCGCCAGCAGCGACGGGGCGCCTTTCGATGAGCAGTTCTTC.

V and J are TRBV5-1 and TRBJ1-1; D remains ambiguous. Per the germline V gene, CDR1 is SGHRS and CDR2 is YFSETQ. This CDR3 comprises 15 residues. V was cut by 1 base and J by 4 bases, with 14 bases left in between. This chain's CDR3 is CASSLKREIVTEAFF. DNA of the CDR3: TGCGCCAGCAGCTTGAAGCGGGAGATCGTCACTGAAGCTTTCTTT. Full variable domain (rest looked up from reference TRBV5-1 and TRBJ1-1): KAGVTQTPRYLIKTRGQQVTLSCSPISGHRSVSWYQQTPGQGLQFLFEYFSETQRNKGNFPGRFSGRQFSNSRSEMNVSTLELGDSALYLCASSLKREIVTEAFFGQGTRLTVV.

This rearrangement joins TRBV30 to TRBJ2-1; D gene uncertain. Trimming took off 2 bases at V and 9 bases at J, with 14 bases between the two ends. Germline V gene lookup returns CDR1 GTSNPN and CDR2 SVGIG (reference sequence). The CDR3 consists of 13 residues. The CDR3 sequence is CAWSIYGSSEQFF. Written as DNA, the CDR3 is TGTGCCTGGAGTATTTATGGAAGTAGTGAGCAGTTCTTC.

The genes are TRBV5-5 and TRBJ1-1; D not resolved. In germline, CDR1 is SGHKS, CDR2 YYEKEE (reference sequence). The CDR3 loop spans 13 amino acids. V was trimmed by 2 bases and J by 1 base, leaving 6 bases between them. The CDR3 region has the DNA TGTGCCAGCAGCTTTTATTCGAACACTGAAGCTTTCTTT. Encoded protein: CASSFYSNTEAFF.

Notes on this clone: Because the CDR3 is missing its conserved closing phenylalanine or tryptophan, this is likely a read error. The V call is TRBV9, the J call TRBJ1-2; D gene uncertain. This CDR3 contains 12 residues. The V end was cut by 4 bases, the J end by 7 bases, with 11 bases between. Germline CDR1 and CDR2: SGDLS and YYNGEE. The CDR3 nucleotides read TGTGCCAGCAGCCCCTTCGAGGGTGGCTACACCTCC. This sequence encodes CASSPFEGGYTS.

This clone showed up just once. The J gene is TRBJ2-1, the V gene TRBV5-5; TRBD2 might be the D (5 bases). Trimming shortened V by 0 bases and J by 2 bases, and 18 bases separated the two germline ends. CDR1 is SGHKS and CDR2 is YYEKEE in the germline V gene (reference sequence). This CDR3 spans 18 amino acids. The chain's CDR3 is CASSLAMVFAGPYNEQFF. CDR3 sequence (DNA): TGTGCCAGCAGCTTGGCGATGGTGTTTGCGGGCCCCTACAATGAGCAGTTCTTC.

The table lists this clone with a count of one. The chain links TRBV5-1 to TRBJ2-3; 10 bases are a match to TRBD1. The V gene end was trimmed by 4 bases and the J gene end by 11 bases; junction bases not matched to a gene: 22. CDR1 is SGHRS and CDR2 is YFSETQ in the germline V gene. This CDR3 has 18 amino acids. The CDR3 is CASSPEPLGQGSKGLQYF. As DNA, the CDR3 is TGCGCCAGCAGCCCCGAGCCGTTGGGACAGGGGAGCAAAGGGCTGCAGTATTTT.

The CDR3, as DNA: TGTGCCAGCAGCCAAGGACAGGAAGTAAACTATGGCTACACCTTC. It codes for CASSQGQEVNYGYTF. The chain links TRBV4-2 to TRBJ1-2; D perhaps matches TRBD1 (6 bases). Germline loops: CDR1 LGHNA, CDR2 YNFKEQ. Trimming took off 1 base at V and 2 bases at J, with 11 bases between the two ends. This CDR3 comprises 15 residues.

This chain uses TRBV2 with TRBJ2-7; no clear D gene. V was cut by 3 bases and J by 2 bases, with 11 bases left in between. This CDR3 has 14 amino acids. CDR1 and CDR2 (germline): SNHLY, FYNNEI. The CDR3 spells CASSEVTGAYEQYF. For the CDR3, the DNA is TGTGCCAGCAGTGAGGTAACGGGCGCCTACGAGCAGTACTTC.

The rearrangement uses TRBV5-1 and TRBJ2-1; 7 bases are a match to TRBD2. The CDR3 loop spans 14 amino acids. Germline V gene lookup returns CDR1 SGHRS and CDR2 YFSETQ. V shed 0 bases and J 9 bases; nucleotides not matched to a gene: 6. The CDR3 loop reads CASSLGGGGSEQFF. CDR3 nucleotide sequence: TGCGCCAGCAGCTTGGGGGGGGGAGGGAGTGAGCAGTTCTTC.

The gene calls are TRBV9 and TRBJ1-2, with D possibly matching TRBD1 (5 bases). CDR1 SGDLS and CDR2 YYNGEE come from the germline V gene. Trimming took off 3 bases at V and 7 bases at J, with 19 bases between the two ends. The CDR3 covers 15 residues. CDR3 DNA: TGTGCCAGCAGCGCGTGGGCCTTTGGGGCTGGTGGCTACACCTTC. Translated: CASSAWAFGAGGYTF.

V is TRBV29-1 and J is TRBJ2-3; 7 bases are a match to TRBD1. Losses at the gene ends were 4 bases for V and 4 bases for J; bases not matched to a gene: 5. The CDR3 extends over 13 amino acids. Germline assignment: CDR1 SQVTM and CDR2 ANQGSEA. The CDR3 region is CSVGGTAADTQYF. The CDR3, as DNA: TGCAGCGTTGGTGGGACAGCAGCAGATACGCAGTATTTT.

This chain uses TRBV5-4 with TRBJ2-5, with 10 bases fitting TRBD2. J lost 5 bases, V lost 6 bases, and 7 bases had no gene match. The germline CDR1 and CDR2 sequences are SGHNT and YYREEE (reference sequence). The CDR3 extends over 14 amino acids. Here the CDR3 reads CASTERGGVETQYF. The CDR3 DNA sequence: TGTGCCAGCACAGAGCGGGGGGGCGTGGAGACCCAGTACTTC.

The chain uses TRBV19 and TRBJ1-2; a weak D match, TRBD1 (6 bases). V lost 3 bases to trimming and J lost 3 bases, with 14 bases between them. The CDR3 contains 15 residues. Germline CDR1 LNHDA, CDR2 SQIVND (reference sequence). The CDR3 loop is CASSIKADSDYGYTF. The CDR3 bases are TGTGCCAGTAGTATTAAAGCGGACAGCGACTATGGCTACACCTTC.

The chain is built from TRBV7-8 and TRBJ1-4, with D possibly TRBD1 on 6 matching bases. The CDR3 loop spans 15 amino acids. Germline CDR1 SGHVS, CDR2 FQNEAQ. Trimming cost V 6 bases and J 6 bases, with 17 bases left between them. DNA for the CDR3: TGTGCCAGCAGTCGAATAGGGGGTCCAGATGAAAAACTGTTTTTT. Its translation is CASSRIGGPDEKLFF.

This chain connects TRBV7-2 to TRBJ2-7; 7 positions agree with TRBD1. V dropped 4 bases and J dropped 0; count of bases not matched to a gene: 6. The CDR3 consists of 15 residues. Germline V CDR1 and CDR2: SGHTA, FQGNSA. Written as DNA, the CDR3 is TGTGCCAGCAGCTCCTGGACAGGCAGCTCCTACGAGCAGTACTTC. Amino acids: CASSSWTGSSYEQYF.

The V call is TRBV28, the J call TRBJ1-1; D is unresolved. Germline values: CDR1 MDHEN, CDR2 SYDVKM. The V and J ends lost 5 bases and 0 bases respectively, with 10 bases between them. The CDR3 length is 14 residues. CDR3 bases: TGTGCCAGCAGTCCCGGGGTTATGAACACTGAAGCTTTCTTT. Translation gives CASSPGVMNTEAFF.

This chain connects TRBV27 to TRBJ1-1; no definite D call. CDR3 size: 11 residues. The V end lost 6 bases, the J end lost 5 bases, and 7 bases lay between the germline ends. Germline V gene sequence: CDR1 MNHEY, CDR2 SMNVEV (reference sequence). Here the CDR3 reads CASRTRTEAFF. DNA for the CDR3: TGTGCCAGCAGGACAAGGACTGAAGCTTTCTTT.

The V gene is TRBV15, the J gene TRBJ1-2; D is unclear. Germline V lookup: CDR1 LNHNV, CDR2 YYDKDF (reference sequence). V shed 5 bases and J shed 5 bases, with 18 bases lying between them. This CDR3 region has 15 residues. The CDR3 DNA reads TGTGCCACCAGCGGTATTGAGGGAGCCGAATATGGCTACACCTTC. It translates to CATSGIEGAEYGYTF.

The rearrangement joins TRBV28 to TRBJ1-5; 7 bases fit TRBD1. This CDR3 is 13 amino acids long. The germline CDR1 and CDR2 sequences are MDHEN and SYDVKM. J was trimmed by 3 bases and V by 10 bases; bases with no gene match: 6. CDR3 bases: TGTGCCATCACGGGACAGATCAATCAGCCCCAGCATTTT. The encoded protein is CAITGQINQPQHF.

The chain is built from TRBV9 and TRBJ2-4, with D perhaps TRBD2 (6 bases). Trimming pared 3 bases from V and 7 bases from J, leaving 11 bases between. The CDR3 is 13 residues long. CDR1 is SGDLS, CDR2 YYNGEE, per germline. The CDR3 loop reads CASSDRRENIQYF. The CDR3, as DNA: TGTGCCAGCAGCGACCGGAGGGAGAACATTCAGTACTTC.

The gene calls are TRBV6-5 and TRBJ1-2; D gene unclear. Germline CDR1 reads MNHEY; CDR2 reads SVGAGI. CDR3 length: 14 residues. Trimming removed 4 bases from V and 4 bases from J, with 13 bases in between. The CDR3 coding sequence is TGTGCCAGCAGTTCCCCGGGCAGAACCTATGGCTACACCTTC. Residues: CASSSPGRTYGYTF.

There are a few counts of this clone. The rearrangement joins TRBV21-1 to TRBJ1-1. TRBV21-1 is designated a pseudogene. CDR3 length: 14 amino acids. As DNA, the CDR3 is TGTGCCAGCAGCAGGGGTCGGATGAACACTGAAGCTTTCTTT. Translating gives CASSRGRMNTEAFF.

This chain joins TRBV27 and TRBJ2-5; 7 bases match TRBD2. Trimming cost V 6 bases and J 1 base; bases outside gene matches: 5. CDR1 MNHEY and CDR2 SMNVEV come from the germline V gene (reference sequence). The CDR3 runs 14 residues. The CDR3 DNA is TGTGCCAGCAGGGCTAGCGGTCTCCAAGAGACCCAGTACTTC. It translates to CASRASGLQETQYF.

The chain's CDR3 is CASSLAGVGQPQHF. DNA for the CDR3: TGTGCCAGCAGTTTGGCGGGGGTAGGACAGCCCCAGCATTTT. The chain uses TRBV27 and TRBJ1-5, with D possibly matching TRBD1 (5 bases). Trimming took off 3 bases at V and 7 bases at J, with 13 bases between the two ends. CDR3 length: 14 amino acids. CDR1 and CDR2 (germline): MNHEY, SMNVEV (reference sequence).